This TCR beta chain originates from a study of blood T cells in healthy people across ages. Through a sample-barcoded 5' primer and a J-beta primer mix, a second PCR was run for roughly 6 to 11 cycles. MiXCR, applied by TCRdb to the 5' RACE reads, yields one record per CDR3 protein. This sample carries 1.5 million to 2 million distinct CDR3 sequences, around half of them seen once, and the ten largest clones take around 2.1%. Russia was home to the donors, healthy Caucasian individuals aged roughly 6 to 95. Isolated per sample were at least 7 million PBMCs. The count of this clonotype is one. Trimming left V 1 base short and J 9 bases short, with 13 bases between. This CDR3 spans 14 amino acids. CDR1 SGHTA and CDR2 FQGNSA come from the germline V gene.

The receptor was isolated from a woman aged 40 to 55 in good health. The specimen sequenced was blood. This chain links TRBV7-2 with TRBJ2-1; the D gene is possibly TRBD2 (7 bases). As DNA, the CDR3 is TGTGCCAGCAGCTTAGGGGAGGGGGTGAGTGAGCAGTTCTTC. It specifies CASSLGEGVSEQFF.